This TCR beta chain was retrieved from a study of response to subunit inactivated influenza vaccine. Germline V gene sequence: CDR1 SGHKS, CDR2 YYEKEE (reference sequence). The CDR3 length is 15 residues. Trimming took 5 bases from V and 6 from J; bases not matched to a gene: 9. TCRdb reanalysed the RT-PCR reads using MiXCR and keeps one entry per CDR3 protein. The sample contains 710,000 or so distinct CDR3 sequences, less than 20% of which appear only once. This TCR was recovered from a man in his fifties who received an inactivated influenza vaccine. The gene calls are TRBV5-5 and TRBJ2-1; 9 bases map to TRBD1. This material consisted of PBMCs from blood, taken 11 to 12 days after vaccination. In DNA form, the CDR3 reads TGTGCCAGCAGGACAGGGGGAAATAGTTTCAATGAGCAGTTCTTC. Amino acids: CASRTGGNSFNEQFF.